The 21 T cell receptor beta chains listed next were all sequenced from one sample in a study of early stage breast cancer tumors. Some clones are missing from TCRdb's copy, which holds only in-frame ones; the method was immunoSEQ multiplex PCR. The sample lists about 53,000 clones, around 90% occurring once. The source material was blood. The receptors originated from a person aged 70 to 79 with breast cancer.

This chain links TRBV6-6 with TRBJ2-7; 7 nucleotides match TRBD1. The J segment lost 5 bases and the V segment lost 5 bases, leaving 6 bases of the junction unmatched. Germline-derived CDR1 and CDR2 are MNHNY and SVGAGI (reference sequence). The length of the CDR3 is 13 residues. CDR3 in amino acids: CASSKTGNHEQYF. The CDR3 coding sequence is TGTGCCAGCAGTAAGACAGGGAACCACGAGCAGTACTTC.

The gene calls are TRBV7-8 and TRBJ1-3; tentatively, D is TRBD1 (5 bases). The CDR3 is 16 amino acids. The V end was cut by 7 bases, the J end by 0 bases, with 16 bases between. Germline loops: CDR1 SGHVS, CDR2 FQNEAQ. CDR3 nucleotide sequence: TGTGCCAGCACCGCGGGACTTCCGAGCTCTGGAAACACCATATATTTT. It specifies CASTAGLPSSGNTIYF.

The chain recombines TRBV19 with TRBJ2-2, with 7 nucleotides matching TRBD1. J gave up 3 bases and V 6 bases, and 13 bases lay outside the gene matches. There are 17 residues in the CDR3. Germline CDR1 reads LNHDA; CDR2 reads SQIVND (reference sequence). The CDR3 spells CASRARGQPLDTGELFF. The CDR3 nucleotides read TGTGCCAGTAGGGCCAGGGGACAGCCTCTGGACACCGGGGAGCTGTTTTTT.

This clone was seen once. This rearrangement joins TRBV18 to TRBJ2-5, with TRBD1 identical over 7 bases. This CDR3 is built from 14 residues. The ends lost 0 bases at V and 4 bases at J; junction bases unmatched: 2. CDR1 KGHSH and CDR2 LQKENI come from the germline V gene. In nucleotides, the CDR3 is TGTGCCAGCTCACCACCAGCAGGGGGAGAGACCCAGTACTTC. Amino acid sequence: CASSPPAGGETQYF.

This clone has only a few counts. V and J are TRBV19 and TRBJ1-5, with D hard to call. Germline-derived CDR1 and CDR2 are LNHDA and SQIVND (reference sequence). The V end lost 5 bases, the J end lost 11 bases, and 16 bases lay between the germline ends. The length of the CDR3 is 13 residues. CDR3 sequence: CASSGQLFQAQHF. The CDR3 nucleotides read TGTGCCAGTAGTGGTCAGTTGTTCCAGGCCCAGCATTTT.

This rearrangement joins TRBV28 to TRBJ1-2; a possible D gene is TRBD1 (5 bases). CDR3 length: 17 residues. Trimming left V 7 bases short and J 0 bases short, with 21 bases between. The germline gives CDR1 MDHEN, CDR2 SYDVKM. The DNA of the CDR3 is TGTGCCAGCATTTCAGAAACGCAGACAGACGCTAACTATGGCTACACCTTC. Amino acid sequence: CASISETQTDANYGYTF.

CDR3 DNA sequence: TGTGCCAGCAGCTCGGACAGGGCCGGCGAGCAGTACTTC. Translating it yields CASSSDRAGEQYF. The chain is built from TRBV7-7 and TRBJ2-7; TRBD1 agrees at 8 bases. The V segment lost 4 bases and the J segment 6 bases; nucleotides outside the gene matches: 5. There are 13 residues in the CDR3. Germline values: CDR1 SSHAT, CDR2 FNYEAQ (reference sequence).

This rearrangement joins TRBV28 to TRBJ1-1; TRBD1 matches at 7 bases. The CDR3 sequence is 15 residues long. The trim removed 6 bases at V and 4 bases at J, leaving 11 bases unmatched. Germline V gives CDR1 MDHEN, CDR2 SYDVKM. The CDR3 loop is CASSQRQGLVTEAFF. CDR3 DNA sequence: TGTGCCAGCAGCCAGCGACAGGGACTAGTCACTGAAGCTTTCTTT.

In DNA, the CDR3 is TGTGCCAGCAGCCTAGAGGGGGCTGGTGGCTACACCTTC. Amino acids: CASSLEGAGGYTF. The rearrangement joins TRBV6-1 to TRBJ1-2, with TRBD1 matching over 7 bases. The CDR3 contains 13 residues. J gave up 7 bases and V 6 bases, and 8 bases lay outside the gene matches. Germline assignment: CDR1 MNHNS and CDR2 SASEGT.

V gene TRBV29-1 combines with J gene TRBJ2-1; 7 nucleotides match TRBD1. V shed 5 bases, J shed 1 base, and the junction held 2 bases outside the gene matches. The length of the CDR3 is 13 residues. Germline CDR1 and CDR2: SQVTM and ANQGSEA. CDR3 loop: CSVRTGSYNEQFF. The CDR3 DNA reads TGCAGCGTTAGGACAGGATCCTACAATGAGCAGTTCTTC.

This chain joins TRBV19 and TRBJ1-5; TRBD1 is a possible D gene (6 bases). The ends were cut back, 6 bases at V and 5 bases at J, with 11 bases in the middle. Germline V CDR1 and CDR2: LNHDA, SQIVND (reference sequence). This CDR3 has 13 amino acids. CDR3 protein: CASRSGTYQPQHF. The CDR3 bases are TGTGCCAGTAGGTCAGGGACATATCAGCCCCAGCATTTT.

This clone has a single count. This CDR3 reads CASSPHRSRGVYNEQFF. The CDR3 nucleotides read TGTGCCAGCAGTCCCCATAGAAGCAGGGGCGTTTACAATGAGCAGTTCTTC. The rearrangement joins TRBV28 to TRBJ2-1; TRBD1 might be the D (6 bases). V was cut by 5 bases and J by 4 bases, with 21 bases left in between. CDR1 and CDR2 from the germline V gene are MDHEN and SYDVKM. This CDR3 is 17 amino acids long.

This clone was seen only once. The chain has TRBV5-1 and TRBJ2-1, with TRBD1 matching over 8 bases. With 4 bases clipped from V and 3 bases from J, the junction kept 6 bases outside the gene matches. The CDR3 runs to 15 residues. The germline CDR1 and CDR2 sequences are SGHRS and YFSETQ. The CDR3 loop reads CASSSGQGVYNEQFF. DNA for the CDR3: TGCGCCAGCAGCAGCGGACAGGGAGTCTACAATGAGCAGTTCTTC.

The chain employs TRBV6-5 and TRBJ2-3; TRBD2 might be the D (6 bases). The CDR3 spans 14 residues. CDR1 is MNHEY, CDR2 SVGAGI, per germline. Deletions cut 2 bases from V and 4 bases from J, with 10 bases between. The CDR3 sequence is CASSYAGFPDTQYF. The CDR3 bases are TGTGCCAGCAGTTACGCGGGGTTTCCAGATACGCAGTATTTT.

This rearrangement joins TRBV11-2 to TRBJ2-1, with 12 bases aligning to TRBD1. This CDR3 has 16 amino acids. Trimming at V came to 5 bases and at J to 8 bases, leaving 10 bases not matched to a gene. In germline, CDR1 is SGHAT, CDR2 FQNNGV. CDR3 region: CASSPRGQGALDEQFF. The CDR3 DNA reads TGTGCCAGCAGCCCGAGGGGACAGGGGGCTTTAGATGAGCAGTTCTTC. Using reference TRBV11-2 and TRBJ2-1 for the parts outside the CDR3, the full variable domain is EAGVAQSPRYKIIEKRQSVAFWCNPISGHATLYWYQQILGQGPKLLIQFQNNGVVDDSQLPKDRFSAERLKGVDSTLKIQPAKLEDSAVYLCASSPRGQGALDEQFFGPGTRLTVL.

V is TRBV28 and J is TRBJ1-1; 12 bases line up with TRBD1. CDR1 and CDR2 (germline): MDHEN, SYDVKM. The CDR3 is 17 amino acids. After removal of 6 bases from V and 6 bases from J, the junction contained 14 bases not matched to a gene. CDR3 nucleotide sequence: TGTGCCAGCAGCGAGAAGGGACAGGGGGCGGGGGTCTCTGAAGCTTTCTTT. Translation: CASSEKGQGAGVSEAFF.

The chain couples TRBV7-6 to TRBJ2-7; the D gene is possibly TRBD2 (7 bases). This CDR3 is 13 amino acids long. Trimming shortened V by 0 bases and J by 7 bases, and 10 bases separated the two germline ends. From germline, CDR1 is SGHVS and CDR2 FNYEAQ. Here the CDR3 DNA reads TGTGCCAGCAGCTTAGCGGGGGGGCCGGAGCAGTACTTC. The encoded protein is CASSLAGGPEQYF.

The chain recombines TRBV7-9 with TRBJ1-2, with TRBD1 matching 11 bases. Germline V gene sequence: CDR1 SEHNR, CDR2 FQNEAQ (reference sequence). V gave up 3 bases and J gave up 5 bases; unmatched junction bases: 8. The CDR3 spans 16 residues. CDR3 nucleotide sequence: TGTGCCAGCAGCTTTTGGGGTGGACAGGGGGCGTATGGCTACACCTTC. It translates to CASSFWGGQGAYGYTF.

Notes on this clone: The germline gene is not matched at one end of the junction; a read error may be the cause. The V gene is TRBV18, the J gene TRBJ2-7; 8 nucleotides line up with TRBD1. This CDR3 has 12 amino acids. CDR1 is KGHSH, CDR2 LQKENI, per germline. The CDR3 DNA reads TGTGCCAGCTCACTATTGGACAGGGATCCCTCCTTC. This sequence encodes CASSLLDRDPSF.

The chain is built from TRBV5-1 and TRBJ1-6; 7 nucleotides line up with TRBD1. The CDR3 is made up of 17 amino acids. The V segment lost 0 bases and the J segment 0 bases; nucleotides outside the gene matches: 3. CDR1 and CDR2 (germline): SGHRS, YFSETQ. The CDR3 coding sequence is TGCGCCAGCAGCTTGGAAGGGGGCAGCTCCTATAATTCACCCCTCCACTTT. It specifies CASSLEGGSSYNSPLHF.

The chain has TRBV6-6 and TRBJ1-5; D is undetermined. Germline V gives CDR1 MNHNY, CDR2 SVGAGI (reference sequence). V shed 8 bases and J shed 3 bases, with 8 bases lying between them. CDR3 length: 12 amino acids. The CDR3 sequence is CASGGFNQPQHF. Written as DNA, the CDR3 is TGTGCCAGCGGAGGGTTCAATCAGCCCCAGCATTTT.